This TCR beta chain comes out of a study of cytomegalovirus exposure and HLA in healthy donors (dated by TCRdb to the late 2010s). Concerning the study at large: An earlier analysis of roughly 500 of the donors reported 250 to 300 Gb of sequence data and 100 million to 140 million unique TCR beta sequences from 150 million to 200 million T cells. Along with the 666-subject first cohort, a separate validation cohort of 120 different subjects was used. In a later genetic analysis, genome-wide SNP genotypes for about 55% of the roughly 700 donors were used, and that subset was treated as a discovery cohort. The study aimed to test whether signatures of past pathogen exposure could be identified by cataloging public T cell receptors. To study patterns of TCR occurrence, a later analysis re-analyzed previously published TCR beta repertoires from 700 or so donors and added high-resolution HLA genotyping. An earlier analysis of 587 of the donors used high-throughput TCR beta sequencing to judge whether each TCR beta V gene segment behaved as functional or pseudogenic. Of the 398 genotyped donors, approximately 82% fell in the genetic ancestry cluster associated with self-reported Caucasian donors. Four or five DR-DQ haplotypes were handled as single units for association and clustering, since linkage in the cohort was strong. Across 398 genotyped donors of the cohort, an average of about 240,000 unique TCR beta nucleotide sequences per donor were sequenced, and approximately 17% of those sequences were non-productive. Both class I and class II loci were covered by HLA typing, at four-digit resolution. Donor age, sex, ethnicity and CMV serostatus were compiled together with the repertoire data. Approximately 300 gigabases of sequencing data and around 85 million unique TCR sequences made up an early release that covered several hundred HLA-typed donors. The study used immunosequencing to profile the T cell repertoires of under 700 subjects and linked those repertoires to cytomegalovirus serostatus. Rather than drawing on any new phenotypic data, the later analysis identified candidate immune exposures from TCR beta sequences and the way those sequences occurred across donors. To predict cytomegalovirus infection status, the study brought together high-throughput TCR immunosequencing, statistical association of individual TCRs with disease status, and machine learning. Every discovery cohort repertoire had been produced on one sequencing platform. Typing coverage varied by locus: about 620-640 donors for A, B, C, DRB1 and DQB1; approximately 520 for DQA1; some 610 for DPA1; roughly 470 for DPB1. Points the paper makes about the study in general: Most CMV-associated TCR beta chains appeared to be HLA-restricted in a later analysis, and the HLA associations seemed to be driven largely by CMV exposure. Cytomegalovirus status was reported to be diagnosed by the classifier with high specificity and sensitivity in both the original and validation cohorts. Because counts were too low, about 18 rarely observed V segments, including chromosome 9 orphons, were left out of the earlier analysis of some 600 of the donors. When HLA alleles, especially DR and DQ, strongly co-occurred, attributing TCR associations to individual alleles was difficult. In the study, 150 to 200 TCR beta chains were listed as associated with cytomegalovirus. Most TCR sequences were seen in very few donors, while some public TCRs were found in many individuals. A cluster of highly shared sequence variants was judged likely to represent a technical artifact of the sequencing pipeline. The authors suggested that the approach could potentially be extended to other disease states and immunological phenotypes. The 87-base-pair reads could not distinguish some IMGT-functional V segments, including TRBV6-2 and TRBV6-3, so those segments were excluded. V-gene and J-gene trimming of TCR beta chains was associated with a missense DCLRE1C variant in a later genetic analysis, and the association was replicated in an independent cohort. According to a later analysis, TCR association rates differed among HLA loci, with DRB1 alleles showing the most associated TCRs and HLA-C alleles showing the fewest. Linkage disequilibrium might explain the correlated functional status among segregating V segments, but an unknown experimental factor could not be excluded. A further reported finding was that TCR beta sequences accurately predicted the HLA-A and HLA-B alleles for most subjects in the first cohort. In a later analysis, HLA-associated TCR beta chains were found to be more clonally expanded and to have lower generation probabilities than equally common non-associated chains. In vitro tests confirmed that a few of the cytomegalovirus-associated TCR beta chains recognize cytomegalovirus antigens. Compared with the roughly 670-donor mean, donors in an Asian-associated ancestry cluster had fewer N-insertions in productive TCRs, according to a later genetic analysis. The cohort was sequenced for TCR beta chains only, and without alpha or paired-chain data the features that could be detected were limited. The only immune exposure information available for the cohort was CMV serostatus. Because HLA typing was missing for some donors at each locus, association tests included only the typed subset. A later analysis reported that several top co-occurrence clusters appeared linked to parvovirus B19, influenza, CMV and Epstein-Barr virus. Roughly uniform sequencing depth across donors was assumed in presence/absence analyses, although this assumption may not hold. Broadly in line with IMGT annotations, most TCR beta V segments showed up in productive rearrangements about 90% or about 30% of the time in an earlier analysis of several hundred of the donors. Specific HLA alleles were associated with about 17,000 TCR beta sequences at a false discovery rate of 0.05 in a later analysis.

Library preparation employed the immunoSEQ multiplex PCR assay. The multiplex PCR relied on a mix of 60 forward primers for TCR Vbeta segments and 13 reverse primers for TCR Jbeta segments. Amplification of the CDR3 region of rearranged TCR beta genes was performed with a multiplex PCR assay on genomic DNA. On the Illumina HiSeq System, the amplified TCR beta libraries were sequenced as 87-base-pair reads. The source study handled its data this way. In a later analysis, 77 million or so unique TCR beta chains were counted across the approximately 670 repertoires, and roughly 9.9 million of these chains were shared by at least two donors. Raw reads were error-corrected and collapsed into unique sequences with a nearest-neighbor algorithm that merged closely related sequences to remove PCR and sequencing errors. V, D and J gene segments were assigned by aligning CDR3 sequences to IMGT reference sequences. For a sequence to be retained, a match of at least six nucleotides was required to both a V gene segment and a J gene segment. Rearrangements were called productive when the CDR3 lacked stop codons and stayed in frame with V and J; all others were non-productive. CDR3 was defined according to IMGT convention as the region running from the second conserved V-encoded cysteine to the conserved J-encoded phenylalanine. The earlier analysis of fewer than 700 of the donors excluded sequences that lacked an unambiguous match to a single V gene segment. In an earlier analysis of around 600 of the donors, V segments were called functional above 56.7% productive rearrangements and were called segregating when the between-donor standard deviation exceeded 5%. To diagnose cytomegalovirus status from the catalog of TCR beta chain sequences, a statistical classification framework was built. A later analysis assigned V and J genes by comparing TCR nucleotide sequences with IMGT/GENE-DB human TR gene sequences. The TCRdist pipeline was used in a later analysis to assign CDR3 sequences and most-parsimonious VDJ recombination scenarios. In a later analysis, every TCR beta chain was defined by the combination of its CDR3 amino acid sequence and its V-gene family, and reads without a unique V-gene family were dropped. To address suspected cross-contamination and a sequencing artifact, a later analysis removed 450 to 700 highly shared, low-generation-probability nucleotide sequences. In a later analysis, a clonal expansion index was calculated for each public chain from normalized within-repertoire ranks of inferred template counts. In a later analysis, generation probabilities were computed with a VDJ recombination model fitted to out-of-frame rearrangements, and the resulting probabilities were checked against IGoR. In a later analysis, TCR-TCR, TCR-HLA and TCR-CMV co-occurrence was scored with hypergeometric tests, and a repertoire-size bias correction was applied to TCR pairs. To estimate false discovery rates, a later analysis permuted the HLA or CMV assignments 20 times. In a later analysis, co-occurring TCRs were grouped with DBSCAN, and TCRdist sequence similarity was added when clustering was performed within HLA-allele-positive subsets. Co-occurrence clustering excluded repertoires with fewer than 30,000 or more than 120,000 public chains, plus five with anomalous nucleotide sharing. TCRdb stores this immuneACCESS table with in-frame sequences only. Part of the clones is absent; in the studies checked, under half of the shortfall reflects unresolved V genes, and no reason is known for the rest. V and J calls and clone size are copied from that table; D and trimming were computed from the DNA. The table of this sample itemizes 50,000 to 75,000 clones. The top ten clones comprise 2% to 2.5% of the sample.

About this clone itself: The antigen this receptor binds is unknown.

The cohort was made up of 500 to 800 healthy bone marrow donors. At the time of sampling, every cohort member was nominally healthy, though immune exposures that went unrecorded were likely present. The donor tested CMV seronegative and was one of the 352 seronegative cohort members. A peripheral blood sample was provided by each donor, and peripheral blood mononuclear cells were used for TCR beta sequencing. Genomic DNA was extracted from the blood cell samples with the Qiagen DNeasy Blood Extraction Kit. A distance of 14 bases separates the germline ends of V and J, which lose 4 bases and 10 bases respectively. The germline V gene yields ENHRY for CDR1 and SYGVKD for CDR2. Reading from cysteine to phenylalanine, the CDR3 counts 14 amino acids. The only DNA kept is the CDR3, 42 bases in frame from the first base.

The sequencing input was PBMCs. The sequence was collected from a woman aged 18-30 years in good health and CMV-seronegative. This sequence uses TRBV10-3 and TRBJ1-6, and perhaps TRBD1 as D gene, on 5 matching bases. The DNA is TGTGCCATCAGTGTTAAAGCAGGGTCCTCACCCCTCCACTTT. Its protein is CAISVKAGSSPLHF.